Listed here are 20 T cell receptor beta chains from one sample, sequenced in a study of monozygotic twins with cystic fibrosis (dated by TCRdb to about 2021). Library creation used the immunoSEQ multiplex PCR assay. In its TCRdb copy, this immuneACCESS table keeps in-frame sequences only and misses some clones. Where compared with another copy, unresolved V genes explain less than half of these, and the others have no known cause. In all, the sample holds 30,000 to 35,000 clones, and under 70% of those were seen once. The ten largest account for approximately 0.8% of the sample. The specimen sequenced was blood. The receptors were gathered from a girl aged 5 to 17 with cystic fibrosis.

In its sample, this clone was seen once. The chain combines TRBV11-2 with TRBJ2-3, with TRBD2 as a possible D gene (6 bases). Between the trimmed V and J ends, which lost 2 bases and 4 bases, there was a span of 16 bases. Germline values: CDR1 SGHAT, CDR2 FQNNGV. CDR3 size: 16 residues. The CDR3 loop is CASSLSWTGAADTQYF. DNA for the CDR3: TGTGCCAGCAGCTTAAGTTGGACGGGAGCGGCAGATACGCAGTATTTT. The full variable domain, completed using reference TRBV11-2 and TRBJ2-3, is EAGVAQSPRYKIIEKRQSVAFWCNPISGHATLYWYQQILGQGPKLLIQFQNNGVVDDSQLPKDRFSAERLKGVDSTLKIQPAKLEDSAVYLCASSLSWTGAADTQYFGPGTRLTVL.

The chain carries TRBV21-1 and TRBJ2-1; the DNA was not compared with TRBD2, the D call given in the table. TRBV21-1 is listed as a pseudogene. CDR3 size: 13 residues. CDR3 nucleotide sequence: TGTGCCAGCAGCGACTGGCGGGAGGGTGAGCAGTTCTTC. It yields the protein CASSDWREGEQFF.

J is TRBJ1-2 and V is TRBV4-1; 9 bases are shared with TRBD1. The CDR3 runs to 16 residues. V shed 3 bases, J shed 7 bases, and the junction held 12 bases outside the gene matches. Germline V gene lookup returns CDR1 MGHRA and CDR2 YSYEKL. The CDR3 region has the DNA TGCGCCAGCAGCCACCCTCCAACCGGACAGGGGTCTGGCTACACCTTC. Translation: CASSHPPTGQGSGYTF.

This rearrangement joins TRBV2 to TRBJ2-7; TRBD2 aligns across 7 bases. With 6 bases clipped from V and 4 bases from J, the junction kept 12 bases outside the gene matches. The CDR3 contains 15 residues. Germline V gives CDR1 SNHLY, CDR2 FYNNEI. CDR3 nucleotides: TGTGCCAGCAGGGACCTAGCGGCCGCCAAGTACGAGCAGTACTTC. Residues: CASRDLAAAKYEQYF.

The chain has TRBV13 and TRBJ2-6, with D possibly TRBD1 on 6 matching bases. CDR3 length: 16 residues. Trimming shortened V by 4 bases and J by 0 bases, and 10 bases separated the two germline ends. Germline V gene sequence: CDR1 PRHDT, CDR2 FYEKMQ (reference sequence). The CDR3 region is CASSSGQSSGANVLTF. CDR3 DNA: TGTGCCAGCAGCTCCGGACAGAGCTCTGGGGCCAACGTCCTGACTTTC.

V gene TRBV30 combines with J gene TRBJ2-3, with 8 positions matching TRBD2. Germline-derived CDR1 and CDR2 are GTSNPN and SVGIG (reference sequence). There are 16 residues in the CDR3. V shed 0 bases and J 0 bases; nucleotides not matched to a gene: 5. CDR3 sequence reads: CAWSVSGRDSTDTQYF. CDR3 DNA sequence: TGTGCCTGGAGTGTATCCGGGAGGGATAGCACAGATACGCAGTATTTT.

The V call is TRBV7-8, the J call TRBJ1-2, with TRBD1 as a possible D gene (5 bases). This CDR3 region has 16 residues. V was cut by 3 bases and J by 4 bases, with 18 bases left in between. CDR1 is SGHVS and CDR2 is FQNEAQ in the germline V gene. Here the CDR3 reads CASSFNRTGRSYGYTF. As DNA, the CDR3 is TGTGCCAGCAGCTTTAATAGGACGGGGCGAAGCTATGGCTACACCTTC.

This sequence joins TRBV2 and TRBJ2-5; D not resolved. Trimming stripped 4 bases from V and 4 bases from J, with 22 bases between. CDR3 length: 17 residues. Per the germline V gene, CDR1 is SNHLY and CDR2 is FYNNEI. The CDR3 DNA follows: TGTGCCAGCAGTGGCGATGGGGTCTCCTCCTGGGGAGAGACCCAGTACTTC. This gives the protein CASSGDGVSSWGETQYF.

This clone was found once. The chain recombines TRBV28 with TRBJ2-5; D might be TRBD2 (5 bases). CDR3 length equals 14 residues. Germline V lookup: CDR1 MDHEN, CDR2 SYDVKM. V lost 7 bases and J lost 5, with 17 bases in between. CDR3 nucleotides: TGTGCCAGCACCCCCCGGCTAGCTGGTGAGACCCAGTACTTC. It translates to CASTPRLAGETQYF.

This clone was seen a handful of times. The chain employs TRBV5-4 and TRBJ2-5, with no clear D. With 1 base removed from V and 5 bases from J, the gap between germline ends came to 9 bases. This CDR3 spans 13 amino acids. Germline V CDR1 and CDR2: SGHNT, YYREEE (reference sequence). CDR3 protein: CASSLLVGETQYF. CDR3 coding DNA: TGTGCCAGCAGCTTGTTGGTGGGGGAGACCCAGTACTTC.

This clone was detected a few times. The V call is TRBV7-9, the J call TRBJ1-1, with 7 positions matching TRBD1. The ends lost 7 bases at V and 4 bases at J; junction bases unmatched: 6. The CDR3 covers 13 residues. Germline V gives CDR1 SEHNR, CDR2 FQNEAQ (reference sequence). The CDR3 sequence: CASIKTGTTEAFF. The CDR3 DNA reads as TGTGCCAGCATCAAGACAGGGACCACTGAAGCTTTCTTT.

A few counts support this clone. The DNA for the CDR3 is TGTGCCAGCAGCCGCACAGGGGATGAAGCTTTCTTT. It is translated as CASSRTGDEAFF. This chain joins TRBV5-4 and TRBJ1-1; TRBD1 agrees at 7 bases. Trimming removed 4 bases from V and 7 bases from J; junction bases left unmatched: 4. The CDR3 spans 12 residues. Germline CDR1 and CDR2: SGHNT and YYREEE (reference sequence).

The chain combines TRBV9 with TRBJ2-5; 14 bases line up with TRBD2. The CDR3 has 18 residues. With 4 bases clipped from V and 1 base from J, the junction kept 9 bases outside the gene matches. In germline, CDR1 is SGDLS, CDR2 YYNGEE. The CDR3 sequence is CASSRGTSGSLSQETQYF. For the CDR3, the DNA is TGTGCCAGCAGCCGCGGGACTAGCGGGAGCCTGAGCCAAGAGACCCAGTACTTC.

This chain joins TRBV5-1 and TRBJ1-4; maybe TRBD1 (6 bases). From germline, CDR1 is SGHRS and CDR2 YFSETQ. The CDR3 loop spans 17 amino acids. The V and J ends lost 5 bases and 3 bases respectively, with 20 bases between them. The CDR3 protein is CASSSSFPGAANEKLFF. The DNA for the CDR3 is TGCGCCAGCAGTAGTAGCTTCCCGGGGGCGGCTAATGAAAAACTGTTTTTT. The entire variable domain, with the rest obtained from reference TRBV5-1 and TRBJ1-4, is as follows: KAGVTQTPRYLIKTRGQQVTLSCSPISGHRSVSWYQQTPGQGLQFLFEYFSETQRNKGNFPGRFSGRQFSNSRSEMNVSTLELGDSALYLCASSSSFPGAANEKLFFGSGTQLSVL.

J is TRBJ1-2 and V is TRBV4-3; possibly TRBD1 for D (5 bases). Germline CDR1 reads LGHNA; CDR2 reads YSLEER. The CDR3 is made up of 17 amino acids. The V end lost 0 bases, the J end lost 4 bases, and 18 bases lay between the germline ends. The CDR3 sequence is CASSQDRPSGRAYGYTF. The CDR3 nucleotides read TGCGCCAGCAGCCAAGATCGGCCTTCGGGACGAGCCTATGGCTACACCTTC.

The CDR3 protein is CASSIPTGRRVGYNEQFF. CDR3 DNA sequence: TGTGCCAGCAGTATACCGACAGGGAGGCGGGTAGGGTACAATGAGCAGTTCTTC. V gene TRBV27 combines with J gene TRBJ2-1; the D gene is possibly TRBD1 (7 bases). Germline V lookup: CDR1 MNHEY, CDR2 SMNVEV (reference sequence). The CDR3 consists of 18 residues. The V end lost 5 bases, the J end lost 4 bases, and 24 bases lay between the germline ends.

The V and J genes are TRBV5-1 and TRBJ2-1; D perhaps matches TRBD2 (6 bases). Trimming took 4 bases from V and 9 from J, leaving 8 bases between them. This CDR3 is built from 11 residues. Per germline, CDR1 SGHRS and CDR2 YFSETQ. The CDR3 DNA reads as TGCGCCAGCAGCCCCGGGAGTGAGCAGTTCTTC. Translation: CASSPGSEQFF.

DNA of the CDR3: TGTGCCAGCAGCGTAGAGGGAGGCGGTGAGCAGTTCTTC. It encodes CASSVEGGGEQFF. The chain carries TRBV9 and TRBJ2-1, with D perhaps matching TRBD2 (6 bases). The CDR3 has 13 amino acids. The germline V gene has CDR1 SGDLS and CDR2 YYNGEE. V was pared by 0 bases and J by 9 bases, with 10 bases between.

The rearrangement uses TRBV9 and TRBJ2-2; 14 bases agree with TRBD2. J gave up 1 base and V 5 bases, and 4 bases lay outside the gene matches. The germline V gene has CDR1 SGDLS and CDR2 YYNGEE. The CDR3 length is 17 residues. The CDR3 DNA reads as TGTGCCAGCAGTCCGACTAGCGGGAGGGGGAACACCGGGGAGCTGTTTTTT. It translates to CASSPTSGRGNTGELFF.

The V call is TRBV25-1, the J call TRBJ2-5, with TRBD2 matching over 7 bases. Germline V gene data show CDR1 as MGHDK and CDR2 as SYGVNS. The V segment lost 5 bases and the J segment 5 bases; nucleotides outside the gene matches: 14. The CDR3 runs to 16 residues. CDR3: CASSPTSGTKIETQYF. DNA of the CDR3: TGTGCCAGCAGTCCAACTTCCGGGACTAAGATCGAGACCCAGTACTTC.